This is a list of T cell receptor beta chains from one sample in a study of T cell repertoires in cytomegalovirus infection. Each CDR3 protein gets one entry after TCRdb re-called the reads with MiXCR. The table lists roughly 920,000 distinct CDR3 sequences, around 29% of them singletons. These receptors' antigens are unknown. Sequences were derived from cultured CD8+ T cells from PBMCs, sampled from culture after CMV antigen stimulation. Every receptor here comes from a human donor in good health (CMV status not recorded). Some clones in this sample may be carry-over from other donors' samples. CDR3s include the opening cysteine and the closing phenylalanine or tryptophan. D genes are given only for firm matches. Clone size, where shown, is once, few, many, or a class for clones that have expanded.

d_call j_call v_call clone_size cdr3_nt cdr3_aa
TRBD1 TRBJ2-6 TRBV6-5 NA TGTGCCAGCAGTTCCGGACAGGGGGCTTTAGCTGGGGCCAACGTCCTGACTTTC CASSSGQGALAGANVLTF
NA TRBJ2-1 TRBV5-5 NA TGTGCCAGCAGCCACGGACAACACTACAATGAGCAGTTCTTC CASSHGQHYNEQFF
TRBD2 TRBJ2-2 TRBV20-1 NA TGCAGTGCAACTAGCGGGGGGGCTTATTGGGACACCGGGGAGCTGTTTTTT CSATSGGAYWDTGELFF
NA TRBJ1-1 TRBV7-3 few TGTGCCAGCAGCTCAAGGACAGAAAGGGGAACGAACACTGAAGCTTTCTTT CASSSRTERGTNTEAFF
NA TRBJ1-5 TRBV7-8 NA TGTGCCAGCAGCTTAGATTATAGCAATCAGCCCCAGCATTTT CASSLDYSNQPQHF
TRBD1 TRBJ2-1 TRBV6-1 few TGTGCCAGCAGTTCCATTGGGGACAGGGTCCGCATATCCTATGAGCAGTTCTTC CASSSIGDRVRISYEQFF
NA TRBJ1-1 TRBV7-9 many TGTGCCAGCAAAAAAAGGGGAGAAGCTTTCTTT CASKKRGEAFF
NA TRBJ1-1 TRBV28 few TGTGCCAGCCCCCAGCCCCCCAGAAGGGGCCAGAACACTGAAGCTTTCTTT CASPQPPRRGQNTEAFF
NA TRBJ1-1 TRBV11-3 NA TGTGCCAGCAGCTCTGCGGGCCCGAACACTGAAGCTTTCTTT CASSSAGPNTEAFF
TRBD1 TRBJ1-1 TRBV7-8 NA TGTGCCAGCAGCTATCATCCGGGACAGATGAACACTGAAGCTTTCTTT CASSYHPGQMNTEAFF
TRBD1 TRBJ2-3 TRBV11-1 many TGTGCCAGCAGCCCTGGGACAGGGTTACTGGCAGATACGCAGTATTTT CASSPGTGLLADTQYF
NA TRBJ1-4 TRBV27 NA TGTGCCAGCAGTTTATCGACTGCAACTAATGAAAAACTGTTTTTT CASSLSTATNEKLFF
NA TRBJ2-3 TRBV6-6 NA TGTGCCAGCAGTCCCCCTAGCGCAGGCACAGATACGCAGTATTTT CASSPPSAGTDTQYF
NA TRBJ1-4 TRBV19 NA TGTGCCAGTAGTATTCTAGGCGAGGTGAATGAAAAACTGTTTTTT CASSILGEVNEKLFF
NA TRBJ2-7 TRBV7-9 NA TGTGCCAGCAGCGCGCGATATTCCTACGAGCAGTACTTC CASSARYSYEQYF
TRBD1 TRBJ2-1 TRBV4-1 NA TGCGCCAGCAGCCAACCTCCGGGACAGGGGGCTTTTGAGCAGTTCTTC CASSQPPGQGAFEQFF
TRBD2 TRBJ2-7 TRBV12-3/TRBV12-4 NA TGTGCCAGCAGCCCTGGGGGGGTGGGCTACGAGCAGTACTTC CASSPGGVGYEQYF
NA TRBJ2-5 TRBV12-3/TRBV12-4 few TGTGCCAGCAGTCCCCGGGGTCCTCGGGAGACCCAGTACTTC CASSPRGPRETQYF
TRBD1 TRBJ2-4 TRBV7-6 NA TGTGCCAGCAGCTTATCGCAGGGGGCGATAGCCAAAAACATTCAGTACTTC CASSLSQGAIAKNIQYF
NA TRBJ2-5 TRBV27 NA TGTGCCAGTTGGGGGGAGACCCAGTACTTC CASWGETQYF
NA TRBJ2-5 TRBV6-2/TRBV6-3 few TGTGCCAGCAGTTACTTGGCAGTACAAGAGACCCAGTACTTC CASSYLAVQETQYF
NA TRBJ2-3 TRBV6-6 NA TGTGCCAGCAGTCAAACCGGGATTAAATCAGATACGCAGTATTTT CASSQTGIKSDTQYF
NA TRBJ2-1 TRBV7-2 NA TGTGCCAGCAGCCCGCTTACGGGGGACTCCTACAATGAGCAGTTCTTC CASSPLTGDSYNEQFF
TRBD2 TRBJ2-3 TRBV7-2 many TGTGCCAGCAGCCTCTCGATAGCGGGGGGGGACACAGATACGCAGTATTTT CASSLSIAGGDTDTQYF
TRBD2 TRBJ2-1 TRBV7-8 many TGTGCCAGCAGCCAGCTAGCGGGGGACTACAATGAGCAGTTCTTC CASSQLAGDYNEQFF
NA TRBJ1-3 TRBV4-1 NA TGCGCCAGCAGCCAAGCCTCAGGGGACTCTGGAAACACCATATATTTT CASSQASGDSGNTIYF
NA TRBJ2-2 TRBV12-3/TRBV12-4 NA TGTGCCAGTAGATGGTGGCGGGGGCTGGACACCGGGGAGCTGTTTTTT CASRWWRGLDTGELFF
TRBD1 TRBJ1-4 TRBV7-2 NA TGTGCCAGCAGCTTAGGGACCCAGGGGGAAGAAAAACTGTTTTTT CASSLGTQGEEKLFF
TRBD1 TRBJ2-1 TRBV7-2 many TGTGCCATACTCCGGGACAGTTTGTACAATGAGCAGTTCTTC CAILRDSLYNEQFF
NA TRBJ2-5 TRBV6-6 many TGTGCCAGCAGTTACCGGGGGCCGGCGGAGACCCAGTACTTC CASSYRGPAETQYF
NA TRBJ1-1 TRBV24-1 few TGTGCCACCAGTGCAGGGAGGTACACTGAAGCTTTCTTT CATSAGRYTEAFF
NA TRBJ1-1 TRBV20-1 NA TGCAGTGCTAGAGATAGCAGGCTGGACACTGAAGCTTTCTTT CSARDSRLDTEAFF
NA TRBJ2-3 TRBV2 NA TGTGCCAGCAGTGAAACGGGTAGGGGTGGTACTGATACGCAGTATTTT CASSETGRGGTDTQYF
NA TRBJ2-2 TRBV4-1 NA TGCGCCAGCAGCCCTCGTGTTAGCACGAACACCGGGGAGCTGTTTTTT CASSPRVSTNTGELFF
TRBD1 TRBJ1-6 TRBV19 once TGTGCCAGTAGTACCTCCCGGAGACAGGGGGAGACTTATAATTCACCCCTCCACTTT CASSTSRRQGETYNSPLHF
NA TRBJ1-6 TRBV7-9 NA TGTGCCAGCAGCTTAGGGGACGCTTATAATTCACCCCTCCACTTT CASSLGDAYNSPLHF
TRBD1 TRBJ1-2 TRBV29-1 NA TGCAGCGTAGACAGGGAATATGGCTACACCTTC CSVDREYGYTF
TRBD1 TRBJ1-2 TRBV7-9 few TGTGCCAGCAGTTCCAGGCGGGGGCAGGGGGACTATGGCTACACCTTC CASSSRRGQGDYGYTF
TRBD2 TRBJ2-1 TRBV15 few TGTGCCACCAGCAAATACTGGGGAGGGGAAGGCAATGAGCAGTTCTTC CATSKYWGGEGNEQFF
NA TRBJ1-1 TRBV20-1 NA TGCAGTGCTTCTTCCGGGACACTGAACACTGAAGCTTTCTTT CSASSGTLNTEAFF
NA TRBJ1-1 TRBV7-9 few TGTGCCAGCAGCCCCCCCCAGGGTCTTCCACGGGGCACTGAAGCTTTCTTT CASSPPQGLPRGTEAFF